A single sample is the source of the 10 T cell receptor beta chains below, sequenced in a study of shared clonotypes between healthy human individuals. Only in-frame clones appear in the TCRdb table, and some are missing; sequencing was by immunoSEQ multiplex PCR. The sample yields some 2.1 million clones, around 93% seen once. CD45RO-negative cells were positively selected for CCR7, leaving out terminally differentiated effector memory CD45RA+ cells. The sequenced material came from naive CD8+ T cells from PBMCs. The receptors originated from a man aged 18 to 29 in good health. Some clones in this sample may be carry-over from other donors' samples.

The rearrangement joins TRBV27 to TRBJ2-7; 7 nucleotides agree with TRBD2. CDR3 length: 15 residues. Germline V gene lookup returns CDR1 MNHEY and CDR2 SMNVEV (reference sequence). The trim removed 5 bases at V and 3 bases at J, leaving 10 bases unmatched. The CDR3 DNA reads TGTGCCAGCAGTCCCCGACTAGCACCCTACTACGAGCAGTACTTC. Translating gives CASSPRLAPYYEQYF.

V is TRBV5-4 and J is TRBJ1-1; a possible D gene is TRBD1 (5 bases). This CDR3 spans 15 amino acids. Germline CDR1 is SGHNT and CDR2 is YYREEE (reference sequence). V was shortened by 4 bases and J by 4 bases, with 17 bases between the two germline ends. In nucleotides, the CDR3 is TGTGCCAGCAGCGCGGCGGGGCGGTGGGGCACTGAAGCTTTCTTT. It translates to CASSAAGRWGTEAFF.

The gene calls are TRBV6-6 and TRBJ1-5; maybe TRBD1 (5 bases). Trimming left V 7 bases short and J 11 bases short, with 24 bases between. The CDR3 runs to 15 residues. Germline CDR1 reads MNHNY; CDR2 reads SVGAGI (reference sequence). Here the CDR3 reads CASKWQQGPEMSQHF. CDR3 coding DNA: TGTGCCAGCAAATGGCAGCAGGGCCCCGAAATGTCCCAGCATTTT.

The rearrangement links TRBV5-1 to TRBJ2-2; TRBD2 agrees at 7 bases. CDR1 is SGHRS and CDR2 is YFSETQ in the germline V gene. This CDR3 has 13 residues. The V gene end was trimmed by 4 bases and the J gene end by 5 bases; junction bases not matched to a gene: 2. The CDR3 region has the DNA TGCGCCAGCAGCCCGCGGGGGACCGGGGAGCTGTTTTTT. As protein: CASSPRGTGELFF.

V is TRBV4-3 and J is TRBJ2-1; D ambiguous. CDR1 and CDR2 from the germline V gene are LGHNA and YSLEER. V was clipped by 2 bases and J by 8 bases, with 16 bases between them. The CDR3 is 15 residues long. CDR3 sequence reads: CASSQNDRSGDEQFF. In nucleotides, the CDR3 is TGCGCCAGCAGCCAAAATGATCGGAGTGGGGATGAGCAGTTCTTC.

The chain employs TRBV18 and TRBJ2-2; no clear D. Germline CDR1 KGHSH, CDR2 LQKENI. This CDR3 spans 14 amino acids. V dropped 2 bases and J dropped 2 bases, with 6 bases sitting between them. CDR3 nucleotide sequence: TGTGCCAGCTCACCATTTTCTAACACCGGGGAGCTGTTTTTT. It codes for CASSPFSNTGELFF. The full variable domain, its missing parts supplied by reference TRBV18 and TRBJ2-2, is NAGVMQNPRHLVRRRGQEARLRCSPMKGHSHVYWYRQLPEEGLKFMVYLQKENIIDESGMPKERFSAEFPKEGPSILRIQQVVRGDSAAYFCASSPFSNTGELFFGEGSRLTVL.

The V call is TRBV25-1, the J call TRBJ2-2; possible D gene TRBD1, 5 bases. The CDR3 covers 15 residues. V was pared by 6 bases and J by 1 base, with 12 bases between. CDR1 is MGHDK and CDR2 is SYGVNS in the germline V gene. CDR3 region: CASSTIGVNTGELFF. The CDR3 DNA sequence: TGTGCCAGCAGCACAATAGGGGTGAACACCGGGGAGCTGTTTTTT.

The chain employs TRBV9 and TRBJ2-2; possible D gene TRBD1, 5 bases. Between the trimmed V and J ends, which lost 3 bases and 5 bases, there was a span of 8 bases. The CDR3 runs to 13 residues. CDR1 SGDLS and CDR2 YYNGEE come from the germline V gene. The CDR3 spells CASSEKGTGELFF. In DNA, the CDR3 is TGTGCCAGCAGCGAAAAGGGGACCGGGGAGCTGTTTTTT.

The rearrangement uses TRBV5-6 and TRBJ2-1; 11 nucleotides line up with TRBD2. The CDR3 is 17 residues long. V shed 3 bases, J shed 0 bases, and the junction held 5 bases outside the gene matches. Germline loops: CDR1 SGHDT, CDR2 YYEEEE. CDR3 DNA: TGTGCCAGCAGCTACGCTAGCGGGGGGTTCTCCTACAATGAGCAGTTCTTC. Its translation: CASSYASGGFSYNEQFF.

The chain uses TRBV19 and TRBJ2-1; 11 nucleotides line up with TRBD1. In germline, CDR1 is LNHDA, CDR2 SQIVND (reference sequence). V was clipped by 6 bases and J by 10 bases; unmatched bases: 14. The CDR3 length is 16 residues. The CDR3 DNA reads as TGTGCCAGTAGCCTCATCCGGGACAGGGGGGAAGAAGAGCAGTTCTTC. Its protein is CASSLIRDRGEEEQFF.